These 17 T cell receptor beta chains were all obtained from the same sample, sequenced in a study of CD8 T cells in ankylosing spondylitis. TCRdb independently ran MiXCR on the 5' RACE reads; one entry per CDR3 protein. Here the sample spans hundreds of thousands of distinct CDR3 sequences, over 7% being singletons. Sequencing used blood, either unsorted or a sorted T cell fraction (not recorded which). These receptor sequences come from a female donor with ankylosing spondylitis or in good health (not recorded which).

This clonotype was detected ten times or more. V and J are TRBV20-1 and TRBJ2-7, with D perhaps matching TRBD1 or TRBD2 (5 bases each). Trimming shortened V by 6 bases and J by 2 bases, and 14 bases separated the two germline ends. This CDR3 region has 13 residues. CDR1 and CDR2 from the germline V gene are DFQATT and SNEGSKA (reference sequence). Here the CDR3 reads CSATGTGPYEQYF. DNA of the CDR3: TGCAGTGCGACCGGGACCGGCCCCTACGAGCAGTACTTC.

On this clonotype itself: Being one base from a much bigger clone, this may be a read error. The genes are TRBV7-9 and TRBJ2-1, with TRBD2 as a possible D gene (5 bases). The CDR3 has 12 residues. CDR1 is SEHNR, CDR2 FQNEAQ, per germline (reference sequence). CDR3 amino acids: CANSHDYREQFF. The CDR3 DNA reads TGTGCCAACAGCCACGACTATCGGGAGCAGTTCTTC.

The gene calls are TRBV10-3 and TRBJ2-1; TRBD2 matches at 9 bases. J gave up 2 bases and V 3 bases, and 8 bases lay outside the gene matches. CDR1 and CDR2 from the germline V gene are ENHRY and SYGVKD. The CDR3 is made up of 17 amino acids. The CDR3 bases are TGTGCCATCAGTGATTTAGCGGGAGAGGTCCCCTACAATGAGCAGTTCTTC. It specifies CAISDLAGEVPYNEQFF.

This clonotype was found many times. The V and J genes are TRBV5-1 and TRBJ1-2; TRBD1 matches 9 bases. V was pared by 2 bases and J by 7 bases, with 12 bases of the junction left unmatched. CDR3 length: 16 residues. CDR1 is SGHRS, CDR2 YFSETQ, per germline. The CDR3 loop is CASSFGGQGFVGGYTF. For the CDR3, the DNA is TGCGCCAGCAGCTTCGGGGGACAGGGATTTGTAGGTGGCTACACCTTC.

This clonotype was seen ten or more times. The CDR3 reads CSARATLRGATNPQHF. Written as DNA, the CDR3 is TGCAGTGCTAGAGCCACCTTGCGAGGGGCCACGAATCCCCAGCATTTT. V gene TRBV20-1 combines with J gene TRBJ1-5, with TRBD1 as a possible D gene (5 bases). The V and J ends lost 1 base and 10 bases respectively, with 23 bases between them. The CDR3 is made up of 16 amino acids. Germline V gives CDR1 DFQATT, CDR2 SNEGSKA (reference sequence).

This clonotype was recorded many times. This chain joins TRBV20-1 and TRBJ1-4; D is possibly TRBD1 (5 bases). V lost 3 bases and J lost 8, with 13 bases in between. The CDR3 runs to 13 residues. The germline gives CDR1 DFQATT, CDR2 SNEGSKA (reference sequence). The CDR3 DNA follows: TGCAGTGCTAGGATAGGGGCCTACGAAAAACTGTTTTTT. Protein product: CSARIGAYEKLFF.

Many counts were recorded for this clonotype. The V and J genes are TRBV12-3 or TRBV12-4 and TRBJ2-5; D is unresolved. This CDR3 spans 12 amino acids. The V and J ends lost 3 bases and 5 bases respectively, with 7 bases between them. The CDR3 spells CASSFLGETQYF. DNA of the CDR3: TGTGCCAGCAGTTTTTTGGGGGAGACCCAGTACTTC.

The V gene is TRBV7-2, the J gene TRBJ2-5; TRBD1 is a possible D gene (6 bases). This CDR3 is 17 amino acids long. In germline, CDR1 is SGHTA, CDR2 FQGNSA. Trimming left V 2 bases short and J 4 bases short, with 20 bases between. CDR3: CASSLFLNRVSGETQYF. CDR3 in DNA: TGTGCCAGCAGCTTATTCCTTAACAGGGTTTCTGGAGAGACCCAGTACTTC.

This clonotype was observed many times. The chain links TRBV24-1 to TRBJ2-3, with TRBD2 matching over 8 bases. The CDR3 runs 14 residues. Germline trimming cut 10 bases from V and 5 bases from J; bases unmatched to any gene: 10. The germline V gene encodes CDR1 KGHDR and CDR2 SFDVKD. DNA of the CDR3: TGTGCCACAGCGGACATTAGCGGGATAGATACGCAGTATTTT. The encoded protein is CATADISGIDTQYF.

Comment on this clonotype: One junction end disagrees with the germline gene, perhaps due to a read error. The J gene is TRBJ1-2, the V gene TRBV20-1, with no clear D. Germline V gives CDR1 DFQATT, CDR2 SNEGSKA (reference sequence). The CDR3 is made up of 11 amino acids. DNA of the CDR3: TGCAGTGCGAGAGATAACTATGACTACACCTTC. Translated, it gives CSARDNYDYTF.

The rearrangement links TRBV2 to TRBJ1-1; no firm D call. The CDR3 contains 11 residues. Trimming stripped 2 bases from V and 3 bases from J, with 1 base between. Germline-derived CDR1 and CDR2 are SNHLY and FYNNEI. The CDR3 spells CASSEYTEAFF. In DNA form, the CDR3 reads TGTGCCAGCAGTGAATACACTGAAGCTTTCTTT. Based on the CDR3 plus reference TRBV2 and TRBJ1-1, the full variable domain is EPEVTQTPSHQVTQMGQEVILRCVPISNHLYFYWYRQILGQKVEFLVSFYNNEISEKSEIFDDQFSVERPDGSNFTLKIRSTKLEDSAMYFCASSEYTEAFFGQGTRLTVV.

The chain carries TRBV24-1 and TRBJ2-3; D is unclear. Trimming took 4 bases from V and 0 from J, leaving 7 bases between them. Germline CDR1 and CDR2: KGHDR and SFDVKD. The CDR3 is 14 residues long. The CDR3 sequence: CATSDPSSTDTQYF. In DNA, the CDR3 is TGTGCCACCAGTGACCCCTCGAGCACAGATACGCAGTATTTT.

This clonotype was seen a handful of times. V is TRBV7-2 and J is TRBJ1-5, with a weak D call TRBD1 (6 bases). The ends were cut back, 1 base at V and 4 bases at J, with 14 bases in the middle. CDR3 length: 16 amino acids. In germline, CDR1 is SGHTA, CDR2 FQGNSA. The CDR3 DNA follows: TGTGCCAGCAGCTTAGAGGGGGGCCGCCCAAATCAGCCCCAGCATTTT. Translated: CASSLEGGRPNQPQHF.

V gene TRBV19 combines with J gene TRBJ2-3; no clear D. This CDR3 spans 14 amino acids. The V gene's germline CDR1 is LNHDA and CDR2 SQIVND (reference sequence). Trimming shortened V by 7 bases and J by 0 bases, and 11 bases separated the two germline ends. Here the CDR3 reads CASNPSPSTDTQYF. Written as DNA, the CDR3 is TGTGCCAGTAACCCCAGCCCAAGCACAGATACGCAGTATTTT.

In its sample, this clonotype was seen a few times. The J gene is TRBJ1-2, the V gene TRBV11-2; D perhaps matches TRBD1 (6 bases). The CDR3 runs to 13 residues. Looked up from germline, CDR1 is SGHAT and CDR2 is FQNNGV. The V and J ends lost 5 bases and 6 bases respectively, with 13 bases between them. The CDR3 loop is CASSTGWVDGYTF. The CDR3, as DNA: TGTGCCAGCAGCACAGGGTGGGTAGATGGCTACACCTTC. Full variable domain (missing parts from reference TRBV11-2 and TRBJ1-2): EAGVAQSPRYKIIEKRQSVAFWCNPISGHATLYWYQQILGQGPKLLIQFQNNGVVDDSQLPKDRFSAERLKGVDSTLKIQPAKLEDSAVYLCASSTGWVDGYTFGSGTRLTVV.

This sequence joins TRBV7-9 and TRBJ1-1; 8 bases match TRBD1. The V gene's germline CDR1 is SEHNR and CDR2 FQNEAQ (reference sequence). The V and J ends lost 3 bases and 6 bases, in that order; junction bases with no gene match: 9. The CDR3 is 15 residues long. The CDR3 DNA follows: TGTGCCAGCAGCTTCCCGACAGGGGTTTCCGCTGAAGCTTTCTTT. Protein sequence: CASSFPTGVSAEAFF.

This clonotype was detected only a few times. Here the CDR3 DNA reads TGTGCCAGCAGCTTTCGGGACAGGGGGGTTCGCACTGAAGCTTTCTTT. Protein sequence: CASSFRDRGVRTEAFF. This sequence joins TRBV7-9 and TRBJ1-1, with 11 bases identical to TRBD1. Germline CDR1 and CDR2: SEHNR and FQNEAQ (reference sequence). V shed 3 bases, J shed 4 bases, and the junction held 7 bases outside the gene matches. The CDR3 is 16 amino acids.